This is a list of T cell receptor beta chains from one sample in a study of response to subunit inactivated influenza vaccine. A single record per CDR3 protein comes from TCRdb applying MiXCR to the RT-PCR reads. The table includes hundreds of thousands of distinct CDR3 sequences, around 13% detected once. The input for sequencing was PBMCs from blood, taken around two weeks before vaccination. These receptors were obtained from a man over 45 who received an inactivated influenza vaccine. The CDR3 runs from the conserved cysteine through the conserved F or W. The order of the fields is clone size, D gene, J gene, V gene, CDR3 protein, CDR3 DNA. D genes are given only for firm matches. The size of a clone is reported for some rows only, either as once, few or many, or as a class for expanded clones.

>-|TRBD2|TRBJ2-1|TRBV7-2
CASSPGLAGSWEQFF
TGTGCCAGCAGCCCCGGACTAGCGGGGAGCTGGGAGCAGTTCTTC
>-|TRBD2|TRBJ2-5|TRBV20-1
CSARGLAGQETQYF
TGCAGTGCTAGAGGACTAGCGGGGCAAGAGACCCAGTACTTC
>-|-|TRBJ2-1|TRBV7-6
CASSRSTHGGEQFF
TGTGCCAGCAGCCGTTCAACCCACGGCGGCGAGCAGTTCTTC
>-|-|TRBJ2-3|TRBV24-1
CATSAPASLGTDTQYF
TGTGCCACCAGTGCCCCAGCGTCCTTGGGGACAGATACGCAGTATTTT
>many|TRBD1|TRBJ1-6|TRBV18
CASSLGTGGSGSPLHF
TGTGCCAGCTCACTGGGGACAGGGGGTTCTGGTTCACCCCTCCACTTT
>many|TRBD2|TRBJ2-1|TRBV24-1
CATSDPGTSGSMNNEQFF
TGTGCCACCAGTGACCCAGGGACTAGCGGGAGTATGAACAATGAGCAGTTCTTC
>few|TRBD2|TRBJ2-7|TRBV20-1
CSGASGSYEQYF
TGCAGTGGCGCTAGCGGCTCCTACGAGCAGTACTTC
>many|-|TRBJ2-1|TRBV12-3/TRBV12-4
CASPAIFPIFNEQFF
TGTGCCAGCCCCGCCATTTTCCCGATCTTCAATGAGCAGTTCTTC
>few|TRBD1|TRBJ1-4|TRBV6-2/TRBV6-3
CASSYSQGAVEKLFF
TGTGCCAGCAGTTACTCACAGGGGGCTGTTGAAAAACTGTTTTTT
>few|-|TRBJ2-7|TRBV29-1
CSVKDGSYEQYF
TGCAGCGTTAAGGACGGCTCCTACGAGCAGTACTTC
>many|TRBD1|TRBJ2-3|TRBV29-1
CSVEDRQGSTDTQYF
TGCAGCGTTGAAGATCGACAGGGTAGCACAGATACGCAGTATTTT
>many|-|TRBJ2-7|TRBV6-1
CASSEFAEQYF
TGTGCCAGCAGTGAATTTGCCGAGCAGTACTTC
>few|-|TRBJ1-1|TRBV12-3/TRBV12-4
CASSWGRNTEAFF
TGTGCCAGCAGCTGGGGTAGGAACACTGAAGCTTTCTTT
>many|-|TRBJ2-4|TRBV14
CASSHPQGGKNIQYF
TGTGCCAGCAGCCACCCACAGGGGGGGAAAAACATTCAGTACTTC
>few|TRBD1|TRBJ1-2|TRBV20-1
CSTGTGSYYGYTF
TGCAGTACCGGGACAGGGAGTTATTATGGCTACACCTTC
>few|TRBD2|TRBJ2-7|TRBV29-1
CSVAASGLYEQYF
TGCAGCGTTGCGGCTAGCGGGCTCTACGAGCAGTACTTC
>many|-|TRBJ2-1|TRBV7-2
CASSPPQHEQFF
TGTGCCAGCAGCCCCCCCCAGCATGAGCAGTTCTTC
>few|TRBD2|TRBJ2-1|TRBV7-9
CASSLTSGGLGNEQFF
TGTGCCAGCAGCTTAACTAGCGGGGGCCTGGGGAATGAGCAGTTCTTC
>few|TRBD1|TRBJ1-1|TRBV14
CASSQWTGGGGTEAFF
TGTGCCAGCAGCCAATGGACAGGGGGCGGGGGCACTGAAGCTTTCTTT
>-|TRBD1|TRBJ1-1|TRBV20-1
CSARDQGVNTEAFF
TGCAGTGCTAGAGATCAGGGGGTCAACACTGAAGCTTTCTTT
>few|-|TRBJ1-1|TRBV7-8
CASSLYMGNTEAFF
TGTGCCAGCAGCTTATATATGGGTAACACTGAAGCTTTCTTT
>few|TRBD1|TRBJ2-7|TRBV15
CATSRDKTGMREQYF
TGTGCCACCAGCAGAGATAAGACAGGGATGAGAGAGCAGTACTTC
>many|-|TRBJ1-5|TRBV12-3/TRBV12-4
CASSLAPHQPQHF
TGTGCCAGCAGTTTAGCACCGCATCAGCCCCAGCATTTT
>-|-|TRBJ2-7|TRBV7-2
CASGQWSGPYEQYF
TGTGCCAGCGGCCAGTGGTCCGGGCCCTACGAGCAGTACTTC
>many|TRBD2|TRBJ2-1|TRBV7-2
CASSPLAGPLGNEQFF
TGTGCCAGCAGCCCACTAGCGGGACCCCTAGGTAATGAGCAGTTCTTC
>-|-|TRBJ2-2|TRBV20-1
CSARAWQGRMTGELFF
TGCAGTGCTAGAGCGTGGCAGGGGAGAATGACCGGGGAGCTGTTTTTT
>many|TRBD2|TRBJ2-3|TRBV5-6
CASSPWTSEDTQYF
TGTGCCAGCAGCCCGTGGACTAGCGAAGATACGCAGTATTTT
>few|-|TRBJ2-7|TRBV6-1
CATPGRDFWEQYF
TGTGCCACCCCGGGACGCGATTTTTGGGAGCAGTACTTC
>-|-|TRBJ2-7|TRBV27
CASSLFAGWSYEQYF
TGTGCCAGCAGTTTATTCGCAGGGTGGTCCTACGAGCAGTACTTC
>few|-|TRBJ2-7|TRBV4-2
CASSRLDVPYEQYF
TGTGCCAGCAGCCGACTAGATGTCCCCTACGAGCAGTACTTC
>-|TRBD2|TRBJ2-7|TRBV7-2
CASSPRTSGFYEQYF
TGTGCCAGCAGCCCGAGGACTAGCGGTTTTTACGAGCAGTACTTC
>-|-|TRBJ1-1|TRBV25-1
CASSDYGGRGTEAFF
TGTGCCAGCAGTGATTATGGGGGGAGGGGGACTGAAGCTTTCTTT
>-|-|TRBJ2-1|TRBV27
CASNRWPRSYNEQFF
TGTGCCAGCAACCGGTGGCCGCGTAGCTACAATGAGCAGTTCTTC
>many|-|TRBJ2-3|TRBV7-2
CASSPNRGTDTQYF
TGTGCCAGCAGCCCGAACCGGGGCACAGATACGCAGTATTTT
>few|-|TRBJ2-7|TRBV15
CATTPSDGYRSREQYF
TGTGCCACCACCCCCTCTGACGGCTACAGGAGCCGGGAGCAGTACTTC
>-|-|TRBJ2-4|TRBV29-1
CSYTGAAKNIQYF
TGCAGCTACACGGGCGCGGCGAAAAACATTCAGTACTTC
>few|TRBD1|TRBJ1-2|TRBV7-2
CASSLIRGANYGYTF
TGTGCCAGCAGCTTAATCAGGGGGGCTAACTATGGCTACACCTTC
>many|-|TRBJ1-5|TRBV5-1
CASSLELNQPQHF
TGCGCCAGCAGCTTGGAGTTAAATCAGCCCCAGCATTTT
>many|TRBD2|TRBJ2-3|TRBV20-1
CSARTSASTDTQYF
TGCAGTGCACGGACTAGCGCCAGCACAGATACGCAGTATTTT
>few|TRBD2|TRBJ2-3|TRBV7-3
CASSHGGSRTDTQYF
TGTGCCAGCAGCCACGGCGGGAGCCGCACAGATACGCAGTATTTT
>-|-|TRBJ2-7|TRBV4-2
CASSQTTVLYEQYF
TGTGCCAGCAGCCAAACGACGGTTCTCTACGAGCAGTACTTC
>few|TRBD2|TRBJ2-2|TRBV10-3
CAMRGAESTGELFF
TGTGCCATGCGGGGGGCCGAAAGCACCGGGGAGCTGTTTTTT
>-|-|TRBJ1-2|TRBV12-3/TRBV12-4
CASSLARVDYGYTF
TGTGCCAGCAGTTTAGCCAGGGTCGACTATGGCTACACCTTC
>once|-|TRBJ2-2|TRBV29-1
CSVGTGGYLNTGELFF
TGCAGCGTTGGTACGGGGGGCTATTTGAACACCGGGGAGCTGTTTTTT
>few|TRBD2|TRBJ2-7|TRBV20-1
CSARDRGGVMTYEQYF
TGCAGTGCTAGAGATCGGGGGGGGGTTATGACTTACGAGCAGTACTTC
>-|-|TRBJ1-1|TRBV7-2
CASSWSRDGSLEAFF
TGTGCCAGCAGCTGGTCCCGGGACGGATCATTAGAAGCTTTCTTT
>-|-|TRBJ1-1|TRBV18
CASSPPGSPNTEAFF
TGTGCCAGCTCACCACCAGGTTCCCCGAACACTGAAGCTTTCTTT
>-|TRBD2|TRBJ2-1|TRBV24-1
CATSGIAGGPGEQFF
TGTGCCACCAGTGGCATAGCGGGGGGGCCCGGTGAGCAGTTCTTC
>-|-|TRBJ2-7|TRBV29-1
CSVGGLRDYEQYF
TGCAGCGTCGGAGGACTGCGAGACTACGAGCAGTACTTC
>many|TRBD1|TRBJ1-6|TRBV20-1
CSATGTANSPLHF
TGCAGTGCCACCGGGACAGCAAATTCACCCCTCCACTTT
>-|TRBD2|TRBJ2-3|TRBV20-1
CSQREGPGNTDTQYF
TGCAGTCAAAGGGAGGGGCCGGGGAACACAGATACGCAGTATTTT
>few|-|TRBJ1-5|TRBV12-3/TRBV12-4
CAWGWDQPQHF
TGTGCGTGGGGTTGGGATCAGCCCCAGCATTTT
>-|-|TRBJ2-3|TRBV29-1
CSVRADTQYF
TGCAGCGTTCGCGCAGATACGCAGTATTTT
>-|-|TRBJ2-1|TRBV5-5
CASSRAGRHEQFF
TGTGCCAGCAGCCGGGCTGGGCGCCATGAGCAGTTCTTC
>-|TRBD1|TRBJ1-5|TRBV12-3/TRBV12-4
CASSSRQGLGNQPQHF
TGTGCCAGCAGTTCCCGACAGGGGCTAGGCAATCAGCCCCAGCATTTT
>few|TRBD1|TRBJ2-3|TRBV19
CASSIGTVLEDTQYF
TGTGCCAGTAGTATCGGGACAGTCCTCGAAGATACGCAGTATTTT
>many|-|TRBJ2-7|TRBV5-1
CASSSAPTYEQYF
TGCGCCAGCAGCTCCGCCCCCACCTACGAGCAGTACTTC
>-|TRBD1|TRBJ1-2|TRBV4-1
CASSQGYDDDRGGYTF
TGCGCCAGCAGCCAAGGGTACGACGACGACAGGGGTGGCTACACCTTC
>many|TRBD2|TRBJ2-1|TRBV3-1
CASSQDLAGGHNEQFF
TGTGCCAGCAGCCAAGACTTAGCGGGAGGTCACAATGAGCAGTTCTTC